These T cell receptor beta chains were read from a single sample in a study of blood T cell repertoires in COVID-19. Generated by immunoSEQ multiplex PCR, the TCRdb table keeps only in-frame clones and is missing some. This sample has about 54,000 clones, with 80% to 90% found just once. The sample comprised peripheral blood. The receptors were sampled from a man aged 45-65 years with active COVID-19. The conserved cysteine and the conserved F or W are not part of the CDR3 here. Clone size is not always given. Where it is, it says once, few, many or a class for expanded clones.

v_call clone_size cdr3_aa
TRBV7-6 . ASSFGQGGLYEQF
TRBV7-3 . ASSPGTGVYHTQY
TRBV28 . ASKSGGEKLF
TRBV5-4 once ASSVGQVGAKNIQY
TRBV6-2/TRBV6-3 . ASSPGVDGLKYGYT
TRBV10-1 once ASSERTRETQY
TRBV28 . ASRSTGTNEKLF
TRBV30 many AWSEGTWASTDTQY
TRBV28 once ASTSSGRSGANVLT
TRBV7-9 . ASSQRQVLYGYT
TRBV24-1 . ATSELGDEQY
TRBV19 . ASSPRVRVNQPQH
TRBV5-1 . ASSWAGTGDEQY
TRBV7-8 . ASSLAPGTGGDTQY
TRBV4-2 medium-sized ASSQGEAHNSPLH
TRBV24-1 . ATSTADRNTLHEQY
TRBV28 . ATQQIYSNQPQH
TRBV6-5 . ASSYSRDSTYEQY
TRBV4-1 . ASSQERGRQGVVAF
TRBV5-1 . ASSSKAGLAGGPSYNEQF
TRBV5-6 . ASSTPGTYEQY
TRBV5-1 . ASSLSPLGSGPEAF
TRBV23-1 . ASSQRSRGTYNSPLH
TRBV5-6 few ASSLEAWQGAKGNTIY
TRBV5-1 . ASSLAFSQPGISYEQY
TRBV11-2 . ASSRGGLAGGFPDTQY
TRBV11-2 . ASSFVEQGFEQY
TRBV6-5 . ASSYSSGINSPLH
TRBV11-3 . ASSLGDTQY
TRBV5-6 . ASEIGGDEQF
TRBV4-1 . ASSQGLAGSSYNEQF
TRBV2 few ASPGQGDYNEQF
TRBV6-2/TRBV6-3 . ASSSPRAVTTEAF
TRBV27 once ASSLRGGFGEQF
TRBV6-2/TRBV6-3 . ASSYAAYGYT
TRBV5-1 . ASSGGGEETQY
TRBV19 . ASSIAANYEQY
TRBV6-2/TRBV6-3 . ASSQILAGGLTDTQY
TRBV7-2 . ASSPPGTSGSTGELF
TRBV27 . ASTAGTGGLDEQF
TRBV29-1 . SVGGGTSGSSYNEQF
TRBV7-2 . ASSPSRVGEQY
TRBV7-2 . ASSPGGGWNTEAF
TRBV5-1 . ASSLGQLEETQY
TRBV28 . ASSSTSGNNEQF
TRBV7-2 . ASSPGRGRGQETQY
TRBV7-8 . ASSLIAMGQARSYNSPLH
TRBV18 . ASSPPGGPAMVANYGYT
TRBV6-1 . ASSEGVLAGQTY
TRBV19 . ASSPTYLGGNTEAF
TRBV19 . ASTGLAGGKYEQY
TRBV28 . ASSATGEVVGYT
TRBV6-6 . ASSLTGGPTDTQY
TRBV24-1 . ATSDRGQQETQY
TRBV6-5 . ASSYTTGTNYGYT